This passage covers 2 T cell receptor beta chains from one sample sequenced in a study of cytomegalovirus exposure and HLA in healthy donors. Use of 60 Vbeta and 13 Jbeta primers characterized the PCR. Assay used: immunoSEQ multiplex PCR; TCRdb lists only in-frame clones, some missing. The data hold about 180,000 clones, with about four fifths observed a single time. Sequenced: PBMCs. The receptors shown here come from a man aged 35 to 55 in good health and CMV-seronegative.

The rearrangement uses TRBV9 and TRBJ1-2; tentatively, D is TRBD1 (6 bases). Germline-derived CDR1 and CDR2 are SGDLS and YYNGEE. CDR3 length: 12 amino acids. V was clipped by 7 bases and J by 4 bases, with 11 bases between them. The CDR3 nucleotides are TGTGCCAGCGGGGGCATCGGCTATGGCTACACCTTC. It specifies CASGGIGYGYTF.

The genes are TRBV30 and TRBJ2-7; a possible D gene is TRBD1 (6 bases). In germline, CDR1 is GTSNPN, CDR2 SVGIG (reference sequence). The CDR3 sequence is 12 residues long. The V and J ends lost 4 bases and 5 bases respectively, with 12 bases between them. CDR3 protein: CAWTNTGHEQYF. In DNA, the CDR3 is TGTGCCTGGACAAACACAGGGCACGAGCAGTACTTC. Full variable domain (remainder filled in from reference TRBV30 and TRBJ2-7): SQTIHQWPATLVQPVGSPLSLECTVEGTSNPNLYWYRQAAGRGLQLLFYSVGIGQISSEVPQNLSASRPQDRQFILSSKKLLLSDSGFYLCAWTNTGHEQYFGPGTRLTVT.